The 4 T cell receptor beta chains below were found in one sample sequenced in a study of blood T cell repertoires in COVID-19. TCRdb's table, derived via immunoSEQ multiplex PCR, lists solely in-frame clones and lacks some. The sample carries roughly 180,000 clones, approximately 88% recorded once. Sequencing used PBMCs or T cells enriched from blood (not recorded which). All receptors derive from a woman aged 55-69 years who had recovered from COVID-19.

This chain joins TRBV9 and TRBJ1-5; D uncertain. This CDR3 is built from 14 residues. Trimming took 0 bases from V and 0 from J, leaving 4 bases between them. The germline V gene encodes CDR1 SGDLS and CDR2 YYNGEE. CDR3 loop: CASSVGNSNQPQHF. CDR3 coding DNA: TGTGCCAGCAGCGTAGGTAATAGCAATCAGCCCCAGCATTTT.

The chain combines TRBV18 with TRBJ2-5; 8 nucleotides align to TRBD1. This CDR3 comprises 15 residues. The ends lost 5 bases at V and 5 bases at J; junction bases unmatched: 10. The germline V gene encodes CDR1 KGHSH and CDR2 LQKENI. In DNA, the CDR3 is TGTGCCAGCTCATCAGGACAGGGCGGGGTCGAGACCCAGTACTTC. Its protein is CASSSGQGGVETQYF.

The chain couples TRBV14 to TRBJ2-1; possible D gene TRBD1, 5 bases. The CDR3 length is 16 residues. With 6 bases removed from V and 1 base from J, the gap between germline ends came to 16 bases. In germline, CDR1 is SGHDN, CDR2 FVKESK. The DNA for the CDR3 is TGTGCCAGCAGTACAAGGGGCGCGAAGTCCTACAATGAGCAGTTCTTC. It is translated as CASSTRGAKSYNEQFF.

The chain recombines TRBV27 with TRBJ1-2; D unclear. The germline V gene encodes CDR1 MNHEY and CDR2 SMNVEV (reference sequence). The CDR3 spans 14 residues. V lost 1 base, J lost 4 bases, and 10 bases lay in between. CDR3 amino acids: CASSLYPKSYGYTF. CDR3 in DNA: TGTGCCAGCAGTTTATATCCCAAGAGCTATGGCTACACCTTC.